These T cell receptor beta chains were read from a single sample in a study of T-cell reconstitution after alpha-beta-depleted transplantation in children. TCRdb reprocessed the PCR reads with MiXCR, giving one entry per CDR3 protein. The sample consists of 450,000 to 600,000 distinct CDR3 sequences, around a third of them appearing once. This sample comprised PBMCs from the stem cell graft donor, obtained from the stem cell graft. These TCRs come from a human donor who donated a stem cell graft to a child with aplastic anemia. Both conserved end residues are part of each CDR3. D genes are given only for firm matches. Rows give clone size only sometimes, using once, few, many, or a class for an expanded clone.

D gene	V gene	clone size	J gene	CDR3 protein	CDR3 DNA
.	TRBV5-8	few	TRBJ2-7	CASSLRGTGSHEQYF	TGTGCCAGCAGCTTGAGGGGAACAGGGAGCCACGAGCAGTACTTC
TRBD2	TRBV20-1	.	TRBJ2-1	CSARTGLAGHEQFF	TGCAGTGCTAGGACCGGGCTAGCGGGGCATGAGCAGTTCTTC
TRBD2	TRBV6-2/TRBV6-3	.	TRBJ2-1	CASSFSPAGDGNEQFF	TGTGCCAGCAGTTTCTCCCCAGCGGGAGACGGTAATGAGCAGTTCTTC
TRBD2	TRBV7-9	.	TRBJ2-2	CASSPRTSPNTGELFF	TGTGCCAGCAGCCCCAGGACTAGCCCCAACACCGGGGAGCTGTTTTTT
.	TRBV7-2	.	TRBJ2-1	CASSLGPGNNEQFF	TGTGCCAGCAGCTTAGGCCCAGGGAACAATGAGCAGTTCTTC
.	TRBV29-1	.	TRBJ1-2	CSVEDLRTDGIYGYTF	TGCAGCGTTGAAGATCTTAGGACAGACGGGATTTATGGCTACACCTTC
TRBD2	TRBV15	.	TRBJ2-7	CATSSETSGSYYEQYF	TGTGCCACCAGCTCGGAGACTAGCGGGAGCTACTACGAGCAGTACTTC
TRBD2	TRBV5-1	.	TRBJ2-6	CASAPAGPISGANVLTF	TGCGCCAGCGCCCCAGCGGGACCAATCTCTGGGGCCAACGTCCTGACTTTC
.	TRBV20-1	.	TRBJ1-3	CSAREGLRSGNTIYF	TGCAGTGCTAGAGAGGGACTGCGCTCTGGAAACACCATATATTTT
TRBD2	TRBV5-6	.	TRBJ2-1	CASSLVASGAAYNEQFF	TGTGCCAGCAGCTTGGTGGCTAGCGGGGCCGCCTACAATGAGCAGTTCTTC
.	TRBV30	few	TRBJ2-1	CAGGYNEQFF	TGTGCCGGGGGATACAATGAGCAGTTCTTC
.	TRBV7-6	many	TRBJ2-2	CASSSTTNTGELFF	TGTGCCAGCAGCTCTACCACTAACACCGGGGAGCTGTTTTTT
TRBD1	TRBV7-8	.	TRBJ1-5	CASSTTDRGRQPQHF	TGTGCCAGCAGCACCACGGACAGGGGGCGACAGCCCCAGCATTTT
.	TRBV11-3	.	TRBJ1-5	CASSLTGAYGSNQPQHF	TGTGCCAGCAGCTTAACCGGGGCTTACGGGAGCAATCAGCCCCAGCATTTT